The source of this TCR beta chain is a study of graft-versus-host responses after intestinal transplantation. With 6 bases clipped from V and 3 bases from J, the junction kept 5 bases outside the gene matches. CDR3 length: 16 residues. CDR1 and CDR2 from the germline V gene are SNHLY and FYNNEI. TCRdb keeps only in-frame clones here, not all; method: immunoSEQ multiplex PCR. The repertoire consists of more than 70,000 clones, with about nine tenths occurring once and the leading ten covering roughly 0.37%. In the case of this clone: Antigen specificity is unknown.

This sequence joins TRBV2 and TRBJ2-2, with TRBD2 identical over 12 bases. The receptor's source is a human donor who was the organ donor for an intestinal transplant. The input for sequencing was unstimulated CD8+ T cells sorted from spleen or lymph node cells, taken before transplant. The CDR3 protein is CASRETSGGYTGELFF. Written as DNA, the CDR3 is TGTGCCAGCAGGGAAACTAGCGGGGGGTACACCGGGGAGCTGTTTTTT. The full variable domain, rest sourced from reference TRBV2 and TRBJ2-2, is EPEVTQTPSHQVTQMGQEVILRCVPISNHLYFYWYRQILGQKVEFLVSFYNNEISEKSEIFDDQFSVERPDGSNFTLKIRSTKLEDSAMYFCASRETSGGYTGELFFGEGSRLTVL.